This T cell receptor beta chain was recovered during a study of blood T cell repertoires in COVID-19. Study overall: Samples taken during acute and convalescent COVID-19 were collected in the United States, Italy and Spain. T cells, B-cell-depleted T cells, or PBMCs supplied cDNA or gDNA.

V gave up 2 bases and J gave up 7 bases, with 10 bases separating them. Per germline, CDR1 KGHDR and CDR2 SFDVKD. The CDR3 is made up of 13 amino acids. Authors' processing steps: Counts of nucleated cells, estimated from reference gene primer amplification, were obtained. Some clones are missing from TCRdb's copy, which holds only in-frame ones; the method was immunoSEQ multiplex PCR. From that table come the V and J calls and clone size; the DNA was used to work out D and trimming. The sample carries 150,000 or so clones, 65% to 90% recorded once. Seattle enrolled patients during active infection and tracked them longitudinally.

The receptor was isolated from a woman between 40 and 55 years old with COVID-19, enrolled during active disease. The chain recombines TRBV24-1 with TRBJ1-1, with D perhaps matching TRBD1 (6 bases). Sequencing was done on a sample of peripheral blood. The CDR3 loop reads CATSDSTGNEAFF. Written as DNA, the CDR3 is TGTGCCACCAGTGATTCAACAGGGAATGAAGCTTTCTTT.